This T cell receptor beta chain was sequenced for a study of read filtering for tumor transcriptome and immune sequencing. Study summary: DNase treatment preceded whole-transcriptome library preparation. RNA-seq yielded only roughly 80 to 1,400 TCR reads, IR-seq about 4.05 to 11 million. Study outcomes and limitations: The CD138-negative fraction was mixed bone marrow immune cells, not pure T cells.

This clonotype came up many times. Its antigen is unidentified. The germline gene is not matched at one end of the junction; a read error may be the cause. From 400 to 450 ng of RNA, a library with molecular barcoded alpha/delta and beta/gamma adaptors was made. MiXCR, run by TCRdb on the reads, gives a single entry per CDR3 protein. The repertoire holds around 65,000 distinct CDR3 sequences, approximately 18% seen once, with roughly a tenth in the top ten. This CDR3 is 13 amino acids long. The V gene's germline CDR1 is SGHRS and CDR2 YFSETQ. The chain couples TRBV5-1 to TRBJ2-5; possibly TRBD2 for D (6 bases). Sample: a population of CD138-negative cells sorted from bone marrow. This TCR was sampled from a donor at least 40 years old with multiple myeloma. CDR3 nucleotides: TGTGCCAGCAGTTTCGGGGGCCAAGAGACCCAGTACTTC. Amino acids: CASSFGGQETQYF. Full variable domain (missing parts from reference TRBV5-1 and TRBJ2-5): KAGVTQTPRYLIKTRGQQVTLSCSPISGHRSVSWYQQTPGQGLQFLFEYFSETQRNKGNFPGRFSGRQFSNSRSEMNVSTLELGDSALYLCASSFGGQETQYFGPGTRLLVL.